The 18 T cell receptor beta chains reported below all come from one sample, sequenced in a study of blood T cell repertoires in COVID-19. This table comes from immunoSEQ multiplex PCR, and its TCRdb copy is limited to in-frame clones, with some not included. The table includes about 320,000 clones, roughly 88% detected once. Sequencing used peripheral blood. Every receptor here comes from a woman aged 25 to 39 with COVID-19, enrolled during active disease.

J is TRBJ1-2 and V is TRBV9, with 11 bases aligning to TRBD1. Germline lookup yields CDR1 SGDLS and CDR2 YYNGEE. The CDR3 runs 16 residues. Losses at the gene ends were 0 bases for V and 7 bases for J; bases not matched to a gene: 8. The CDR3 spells CASSVAFGTGGSGYTF. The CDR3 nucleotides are TGTGCCAGCAGCGTAGCCTTCGGGACAGGGGGAAGTGGCTACACCTTC. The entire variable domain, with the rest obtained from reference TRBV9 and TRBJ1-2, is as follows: DSGVTQTPKHLITATGQRVTLRCSPRSGDLSVYWYQQSLDQGLQFLIQYYNGEERAKGNILERFSAQQFPDLHSELNLSSLELGDSALYFCASSVAFGTGGSGYTFGSGTRLTVV.

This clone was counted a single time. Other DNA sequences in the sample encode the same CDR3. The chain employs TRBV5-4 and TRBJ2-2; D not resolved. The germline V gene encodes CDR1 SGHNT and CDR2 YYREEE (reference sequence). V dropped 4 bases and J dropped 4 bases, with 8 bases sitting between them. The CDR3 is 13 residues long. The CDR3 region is CASSLPGTGELFF. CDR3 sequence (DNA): TGTGCCAGCAGCCTTCCAGGCACCGGGGAGCTGTTTTTT.

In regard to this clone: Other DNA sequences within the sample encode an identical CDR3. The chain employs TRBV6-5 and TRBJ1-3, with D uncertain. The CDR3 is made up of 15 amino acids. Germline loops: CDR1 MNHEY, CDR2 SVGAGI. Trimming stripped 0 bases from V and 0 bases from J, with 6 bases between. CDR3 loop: CASSYSSSSGNTIYF. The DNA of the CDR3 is TGTGCCAGCAGTTACTCTTCCAGCTCTGGAAACACCATATATTTT.

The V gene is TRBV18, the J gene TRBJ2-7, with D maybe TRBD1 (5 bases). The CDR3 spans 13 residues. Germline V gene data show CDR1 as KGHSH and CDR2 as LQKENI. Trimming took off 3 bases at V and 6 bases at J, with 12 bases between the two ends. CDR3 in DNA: TGTGCCAGCTCACCGGCCGGTCAGGGCGAGCAGTACGTC. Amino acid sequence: CASSPAGQGEQYV.

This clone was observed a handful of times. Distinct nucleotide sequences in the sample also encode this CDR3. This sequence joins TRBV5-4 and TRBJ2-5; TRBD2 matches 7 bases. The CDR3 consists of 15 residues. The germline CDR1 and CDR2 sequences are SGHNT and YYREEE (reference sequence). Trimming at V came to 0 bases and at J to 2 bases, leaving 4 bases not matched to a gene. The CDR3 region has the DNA TGTGCCAGCAGCTTGGCCGGGCGGGGGCAAGAGACCCAGTACTTC. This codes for CASSLAGRGQETQYF.

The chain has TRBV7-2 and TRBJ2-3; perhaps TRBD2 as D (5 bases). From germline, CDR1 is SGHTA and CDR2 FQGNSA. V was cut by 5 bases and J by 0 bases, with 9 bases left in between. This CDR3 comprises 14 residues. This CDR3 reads CASSLRTSTDTQYF. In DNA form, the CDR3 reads TGTGCCAGCAGCCTAAGGACTAGCACAGATACGCAGTATTTT.

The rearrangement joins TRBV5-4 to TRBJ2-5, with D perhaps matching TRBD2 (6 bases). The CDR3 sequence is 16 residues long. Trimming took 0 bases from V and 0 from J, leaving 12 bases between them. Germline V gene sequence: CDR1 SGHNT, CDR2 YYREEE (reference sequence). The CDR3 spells CASSLGREPYQETQYF. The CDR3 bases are TGTGCCAGCAGCTTGGGGAGGGAGCCGTACCAAGAGACCCAGTACTTC.

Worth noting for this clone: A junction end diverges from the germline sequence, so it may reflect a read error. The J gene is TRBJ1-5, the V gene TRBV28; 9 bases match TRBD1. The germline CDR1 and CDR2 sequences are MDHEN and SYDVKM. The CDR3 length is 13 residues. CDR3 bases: TGTGCCAGCAGTTTCACCGCTGGGACAGGGTATAATTTT. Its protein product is CASSFTAGTGYNF.

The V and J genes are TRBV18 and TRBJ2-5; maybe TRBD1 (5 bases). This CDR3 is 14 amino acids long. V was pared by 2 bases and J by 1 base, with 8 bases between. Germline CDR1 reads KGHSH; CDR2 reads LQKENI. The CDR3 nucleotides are TGTGCCAGCTCACCAAGGACACTCCAAGAGACCCAGTACTTC. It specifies CASSPRTLQETQYF.

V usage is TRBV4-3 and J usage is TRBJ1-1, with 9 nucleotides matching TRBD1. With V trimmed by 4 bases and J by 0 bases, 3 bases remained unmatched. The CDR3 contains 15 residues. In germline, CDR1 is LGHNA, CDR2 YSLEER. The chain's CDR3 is CASSRDRVMNTEAFF. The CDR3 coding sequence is TGCGCCAGCAGCCGGGACAGGGTAATGAACACTGAAGCTTTCTTT.

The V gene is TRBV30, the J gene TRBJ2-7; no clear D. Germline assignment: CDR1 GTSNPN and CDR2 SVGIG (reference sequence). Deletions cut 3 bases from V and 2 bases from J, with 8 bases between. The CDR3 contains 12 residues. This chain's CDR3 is CAWSGLPYEQYF. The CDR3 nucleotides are TGTGCCTGGAGCGGTCTGCCCTACGAGCAGTACTTC.

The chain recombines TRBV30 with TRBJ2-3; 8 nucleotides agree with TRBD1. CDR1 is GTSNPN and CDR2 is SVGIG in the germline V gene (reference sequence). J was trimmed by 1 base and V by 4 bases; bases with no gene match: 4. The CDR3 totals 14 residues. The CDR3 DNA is TGTGCCTGGACAGGGGGCCTGGGCACAGATACGCAGTATTTT. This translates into CAWTGGLGTDTQYF.

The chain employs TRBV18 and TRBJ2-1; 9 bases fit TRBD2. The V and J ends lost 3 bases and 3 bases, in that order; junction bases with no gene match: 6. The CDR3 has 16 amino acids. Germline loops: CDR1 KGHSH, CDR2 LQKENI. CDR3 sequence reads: CASSPRLAENYNEQFF. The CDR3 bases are TGTGCCAGCTCACCCAGACTAGCGGAAAACTACAATGAGCAGTTCTTC.

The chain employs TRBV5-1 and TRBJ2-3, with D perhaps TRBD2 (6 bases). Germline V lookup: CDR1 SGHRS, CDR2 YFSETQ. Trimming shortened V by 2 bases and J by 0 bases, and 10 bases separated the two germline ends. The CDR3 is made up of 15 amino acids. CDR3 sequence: CASSFTAGSTDTQYF. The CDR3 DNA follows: TGCGCCAGCAGCTTTACCGCGGGGAGCACAGATACGCAGTATTTT.

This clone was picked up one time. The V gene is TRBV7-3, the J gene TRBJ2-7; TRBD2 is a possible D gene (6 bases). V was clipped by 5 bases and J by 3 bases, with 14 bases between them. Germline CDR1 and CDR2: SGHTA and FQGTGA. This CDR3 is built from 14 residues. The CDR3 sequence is CASSPTRFYYEQYF. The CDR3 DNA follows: TGTGCCAGCAGCCCGACTAGGTTTTACTACGAGCAGTACTTC. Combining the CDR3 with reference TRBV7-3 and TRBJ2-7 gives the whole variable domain GAGVSQTPSNKVTEKGKYVELRCDPISGHTALYWYRQSLGQGPEFLIYFQGTGAADDSGLPNDRFFAVRPEGSVSTLKIQRTERGDSAVYLCASSPTRFYYEQYFGPGTRLTVT.

The DNA of the CDR3 is TGTGCCAGCAGCTACGGACAGGGGGGGCCCTATGGCTACACCTTC. The encoded protein is CASSYGQGGPYGYTF. V usage is TRBV7-2 and J usage is TRBJ1-2; TRBD1 aligns across 10 bases. Germline CDR1 reads SGHTA; CDR2 reads FQGNSA. V lost 4 bases and J lost 4; bases outside the gene matches: 6. The CDR3 is 15 residues long.

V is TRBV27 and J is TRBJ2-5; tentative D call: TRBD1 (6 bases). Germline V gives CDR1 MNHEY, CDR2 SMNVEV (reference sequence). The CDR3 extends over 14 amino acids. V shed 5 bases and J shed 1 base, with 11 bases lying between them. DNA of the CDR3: TGTGCCAGCAGTCCCGGACAGCCCCAAGAGACCCAGTACTTC. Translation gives CASSPGQPQETQYF.

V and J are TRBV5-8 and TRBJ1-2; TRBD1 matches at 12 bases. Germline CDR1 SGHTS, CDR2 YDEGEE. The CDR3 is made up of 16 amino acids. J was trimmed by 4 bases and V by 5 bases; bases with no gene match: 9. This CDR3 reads CASSRAGTGGFYGYTF. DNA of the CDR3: TGTGCCAGCAGTCGCGCCGGGACAGGGGGCTTCTATGGCTACACCTTC.